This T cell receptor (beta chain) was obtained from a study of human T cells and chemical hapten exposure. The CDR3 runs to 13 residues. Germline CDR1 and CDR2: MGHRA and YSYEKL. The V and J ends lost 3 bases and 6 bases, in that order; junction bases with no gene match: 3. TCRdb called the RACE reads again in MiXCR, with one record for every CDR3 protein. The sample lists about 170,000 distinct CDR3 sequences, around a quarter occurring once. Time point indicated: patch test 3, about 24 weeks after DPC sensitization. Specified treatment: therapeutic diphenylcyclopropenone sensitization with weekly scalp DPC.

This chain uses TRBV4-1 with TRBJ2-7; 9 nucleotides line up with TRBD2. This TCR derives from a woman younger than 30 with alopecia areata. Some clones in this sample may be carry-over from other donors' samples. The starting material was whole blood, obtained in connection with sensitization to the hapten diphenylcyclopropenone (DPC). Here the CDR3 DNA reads TGCGCCAGCAGCCATAGCGGGAGCGTCGAGCAGTACTTC. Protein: CASSHSGSVEQYF.